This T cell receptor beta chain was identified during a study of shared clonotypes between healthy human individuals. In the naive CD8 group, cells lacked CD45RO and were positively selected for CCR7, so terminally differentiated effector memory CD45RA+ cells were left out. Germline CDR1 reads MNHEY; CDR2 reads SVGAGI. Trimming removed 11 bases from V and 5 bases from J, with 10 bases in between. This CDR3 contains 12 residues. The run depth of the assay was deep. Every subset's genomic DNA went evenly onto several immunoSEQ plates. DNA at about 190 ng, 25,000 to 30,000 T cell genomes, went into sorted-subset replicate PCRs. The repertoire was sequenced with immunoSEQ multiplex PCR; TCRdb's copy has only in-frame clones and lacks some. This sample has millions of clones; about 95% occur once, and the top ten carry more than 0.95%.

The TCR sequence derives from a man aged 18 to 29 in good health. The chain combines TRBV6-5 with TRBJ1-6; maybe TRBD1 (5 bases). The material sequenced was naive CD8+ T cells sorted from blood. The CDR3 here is CAGGPDNSPLHF. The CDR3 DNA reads TGTGCCGGGGGACCGGATAATTCACCCCTCCACTTT.